This TCR beta chain comes out of a study of CD8 T cells in ankylosing spondylitis. Points from the study as a whole: Seven to nine highly homologous variants formed a TCR beta motif that appeared characteristic of ankylosing spondylitis blood. Disease-linked clones reportedly showed significant enrichment in matched ankylosing spondylitis synovial fluid.

TCRdb redid the calling of the 5' RACE reads with MiXCR, one entry per CDR3 protein. The table lists 200,000 or so distinct CDR3 sequences, roughly 13% of them singletons. This clonotype was detected many times. Its antigen is unknown. The V and J ends lost 1 base and 5 bases respectively, with 14 bases between them. Germline CDR1 LGHNA, CDR2 YSLEER. CDR3 size: 15 residues. The V gene is TRBV4-3, the J gene TRBJ1-1; the D is unclear. This clonotype was sampled from a female donor with ankylosing spondylitis or in good health (not recorded which). What was sequenced was blood, either unsorted or a sorted T cell fraction (not recorded which). The CDR3 DNA follows: TGCGCCAGCAGCCAAGCAGCGCAAAGTTTAACTGAAGCTTTCTTT. This sequence encodes CASSQAAQSLTEAFF.